This T cell receptor (beta chain) was recorded in a study of tumor and adjacent non-tumor tissue in lung cancer. Study background: The patients, roughly 10 men and roughly 5 women, were about 31 to 80 with stage I to III disease. Approximately 4.2 million productive TCRbeta reads were obtained per sample on average.

The template was RNA from unsorted bulk tissue. As regards this clonotype: At one end, the junction sequence differs from germline, possibly due to a read error.

Three rounds of nested PCR, following a modified ARM-PCR protocol, produced the TCRbeta library. TCRdb re-called the multiplex PCR reads through MiXCR, storing one row per CDR3 protein. The top ten hold around 25% of the sample, which has around 200,000 distinct CDR3 sequences, 60% to 85% seen once. CDR1 and CDR2 (germline): DFQATT, SNEGSKA (reference sequence). CDR3 size: 15 residues. This sequence was found in a man aged 60 to 69 with non-small cell lung cancer. The rearrangement uses TRBV20-1 and TRBJ2-7, with D unresolved. Specimen: lung tumor tissue. The CDR3 bases are TGCAGTGCTAGCCGCATAGAAAAGCGCCCCTACGAGAAGTACTTC. Translated, it gives CSASRIEKRPYEKYF.